Each of the 7 T cell receptor beta chains below was sequenced from the same sample in a study of cytomegalovirus exposure and HLA in healthy donors. Vbeta (60) and Jbeta (13) primers were used in the PCR. TCRdb's copy holds only in-frame clones and misses some; the assay was immunoSEQ multiplex PCR. The sample includes 150,000 to 200,000 clones, approximately 73% of them seen just once. What was sequenced was PBMCs. The receptors shown here come from a woman aged 30 to 39 in good health and CMV-seropositive.

V usage is TRBV19 and J usage is TRBJ2-1; D gene uncertain. Germline values: CDR1 LNHDA, CDR2 SQIVND (reference sequence). The CDR3 spans 15 residues. Deletions cut 0 bases from V and 2 bases from J, with 8 bases between. CDR3: CASSIDGAPYNEQFF. The CDR3 DNA follows: TGTGCCAGTAGTATAGATGGAGCCCCCTACAATGAGCAGTTCTTC. The variable domain in full, completed from reference TRBV19 and TRBJ2-1, reads DGGITQSPKYLFRKEGQNVTLSCEQNLNHDAMYWYRQDPGQGLRLIYYSQIVNDFQKGDIAEGYSVSREKKESFPLTVTSAQKNPTAFYLCASSIDGAPYNEQFFGPGTRLTVL.

In nucleotides, the CDR3 is TGTGCCACCAGCAGGGGGGGAGCCAACCTCCACGAGCAGTACTTC. It specifies CATSRGGANLHEQYF. The chain employs TRBV15 and TRBJ2-7, with D possibly TRBD2 on 6 matching bases. The germline gives CDR1 LNHNV, CDR2 YYDKDF (reference sequence). V lost 3 bases and J 5 bases, leaving 17 bases between the germline ends. CDR3 length: 15 amino acids.

This chain links TRBV6-5 with TRBJ2-7; TRBD2 matches at 13 bases. CDR3 length equals 15 residues. The junction had 9 bases not matched to a gene; V was cut back by 10 bases and J by 3 bases. Germline V gene data show CDR1 as MNHEY and CDR2 as SVGAGI. Here the CDR3 DNA reads TGTGCCACCGCTCCGGGACTAGCGGGGTACTACGAGCAGTACTTC. Protein product: CATAPGLAGYYEQYF.

This clone was seen a handful of times. The chain employs TRBV7-2 and TRBJ1-2, with 7 bases lining up with TRBD1. Per the germline V gene, CDR1 is SGHTA and CDR2 is FQGNSA. V was pared by 8 bases and J by 4 bases, with 10 bases of the junction left unmatched. The CDR3 covers 14 residues. CDR3 DNA sequence: TGTGCCAGCGGCCGACAGGGTTCCCTCTATGGCTACACCTTC. This translates into CASGRQGSLYGYTF.

The chain recombines TRBV10-3 with TRBJ2-1, with TRBD1 matching over 7 bases. J was trimmed by 3 bases and V by 4 bases; bases with no gene match: 12. The CDR3 covers 17 residues. Looked up from germline, CDR1 is ENHRY and CDR2 is SYGVKD. For the CDR3, the DNA is TGTGCCATCAGTGGGACCGATCAAAGGACAGGCTACAATGAGCAGTTCTTC. It specifies CAISGTDQRTGYNEQFF.

In DNA, the CDR3 is TGTGCCAGCAGCTTAGGATTTGGGACAGGCTCCTACGAGCAGTACTTC. It translates to CASSLGFGTGSYEQYF. The rearrangement links TRBV7-2 to TRBJ2-7, with TRBD1 matching 8 bases. Germline lookup yields CDR1 SGHTA and CDR2 FQGNSA. This CDR3 is 16 amino acids long. V was pared by 1 base and J by 0 bases, with 5 bases of the junction left unmatched.

V gene TRBV7-3 combines with J gene TRBJ2-1; TRBD2 matches 7 bases. This CDR3 is built from 13 residues. The V gene's germline CDR1 is SGHTA and CDR2 FQGTGA. The ends lost 5 bases at V and 7 bases at J; junction bases unmatched: 5. Written as DNA, the CDR3 is TGTGCCAGCAGCCCCGTGGGGGGGAATGAGCAGTTCTTC. Translated, it gives CASSPVGGNEQFF.